This T cell receptor (beta chain) was captured by sequencing in a study of cytomegalovirus exposure and HLA in healthy donors. The PCR ran on 60 Vbeta and 13 Jbeta primers. The method was immunoSEQ multiplex PCR; TCRdb's version includes in-frame clones alone and lacks a portion of them. The sample consists of around 140,000 clones, 70% to 80% of them appearing once. There are 14 residues in the CDR3. The ends lost 4 bases at V and 0 bases at J; junction bases unmatched: 2. The germline V gene has CDR1 MNHEY and CDR2 SMNVEV (reference sequence). The source is a female donor in good health and CMV-seropositive. This chain links TRBV27 with TRBJ2-7; 8 bases map to TRBD1. The specimen was PBMCs. The CDR3 region is CASSSGQGSYEQYF. For the CDR3, the DNA is TGTGCCAGCAGTTCAGGACAGGGCTCCTACGAGCAGTACTTC.